This TCR beta chain stems from a study of early T cells in non-severe SARS-CoV-2 infection. The CDR3 is 16 amino acids. Trimming removed 1 base from V and 0 bases from J, with 13 bases in between. The germline V gene has CDR1 SQVTM and CDR2 ANQGSEA. TCRdb re-called the 5' RACE reads with MiXCR, one entry per CDR3 protein. This table holds some 76,000 distinct CDR3 sequences, roughly a sixth found once. The chain couples TRBV29-1 to TRBJ2-1, with D uncertain. This clonotype originated in an adult who was a healthcare worker with PCR-confirmed SARS-CoV-2 infection or an uninfected control (not recorded which). Sequencing was performed on whole blood. CDR3 sequence reads: CSVEGPNRRSYNEQFF. The CDR3 DNA reads as TGCAGCGTTGAAGGTCCAAACCGGCGCTCCTACAATGAGCAGTTCTTC.